These 3 T cell receptor beta chains originate from one sample sequenced in a study of blood T cell repertoires in COVID-19. Sequenced by immunoSEQ multiplex PCR; TCRdb stores in-frame clones only, minus some. The sample contains about 250,000 clones, nearly 95% of which appear only once. Specimen: peripheral blood. The receptors originated from a man in his thirties or forties with COVID-19, enrolled during active disease.

The chain combines TRBV7-2 with TRBJ1-1; D perhaps matches TRBD1 (5 bases). Germline CDR1 reads SGHTA; CDR2 reads FQGNSA. This CDR3 comprises 16 residues. The germline V and J ends were trimmed by 4 bases and 0 bases, with 15 bases remaining between them. The CDR3 nucleotides read TGTGCCAGCAGCTCTCACCAACAGGACATGAACACTGAAGCTTTCTTT. Residues: CASSSHQQDMNTEAFF.

DNA for the CDR3: TGTGCCAGCAGTTCTGACAGGGGTGATTCACCCCTCCACTTT. Protein sequence: CASSSDRGDSPLHF. This sequence joins TRBV6-5 and TRBJ1-6; 8 bases are shared with TRBD1. V shed 4 bases and J 8 bases; nucleotides not matched to a gene: 4. CDR3 length equals 14 residues. From germline, CDR1 is MNHEY and CDR2 SVGAGI.

V and J are TRBV7-3 and TRBJ2-1; 9 nucleotides agree with TRBD2. The J segment lost 0 bases and the V segment lost 4 bases, leaving 10 bases of the junction unmatched. The CDR3 loop spans 18 amino acids. Germline V gene sequence: CDR1 SGHTA, CDR2 FQGTGA. CDR3 sequence: CASSYSGGGLNSYNEQFF. CDR3 in DNA: TGTGCCAGCAGCTATAGCGGGGGAGGTTTAAACTCCTACAATGAGCAGTTCTTC.